Reported below is one TCR beta chain. Its matching antigen is unknown. At one end, the junction sequence differs from germline, possibly due to a read error. This entry belongs to a study of tumor-infiltrating lymphocytes in primary liver carcinoma. Findings of the study overall: When set against blood, tumors had a significantly higher top-250-clone fraction (p = 0.039).

It was unsorted whole blood that yielded blood RNA, and germline DNA was also extracted. Constant-region priming of 500 ng total RNA yielded TCR beta cDNA. What produced the TCR beta libraries was three nested multiplex PCR rounds using slightly modified ARM-PCR. Running ten to eleven cycles apiece, the first two PCR rounds relied on TRBV1-TRBV30 forward primers together with a C-beta reverse primer. TCRdb re-analysed the multiplex PCR reads in MiXCR, keeping a single row per CDR3 protein. Of approximately 300,000 distinct CDR3 sequences listed, 65% are singletons. In germline, CDR1 is SGHTS, CDR2 YDEGEE. This CDR3 comprises 14 residues.

This clonotype was obtained from a man aged 35 to 55 with primary liver carcinoma and hepatitis B virus infection. Sequencing used peripheral blood. The rearrangement links TRBV5-8 to TRBJ2-1, with D perhaps matching TRBD2 (5 bases). In nucleotides, the CDR3 is TGTGCCAGCAGCTTGGGACTAATCTGGAATGAGCAATTCTTC. Amino acid sequence: CASSLGLIWNEQFF. Filled out from reference TRBV5-8 and TRBJ2-1, the complete variable domain reads EAGVTQSPTHLIKTRGQQATLRCSPISGHTSVYWYQQALGLGLQFLLWYDEGEERNRGNFPPRFSGRQFPNYSSELNVNALELEDSALYLCASSLGLIWNEQFFGPGTRLTVL.